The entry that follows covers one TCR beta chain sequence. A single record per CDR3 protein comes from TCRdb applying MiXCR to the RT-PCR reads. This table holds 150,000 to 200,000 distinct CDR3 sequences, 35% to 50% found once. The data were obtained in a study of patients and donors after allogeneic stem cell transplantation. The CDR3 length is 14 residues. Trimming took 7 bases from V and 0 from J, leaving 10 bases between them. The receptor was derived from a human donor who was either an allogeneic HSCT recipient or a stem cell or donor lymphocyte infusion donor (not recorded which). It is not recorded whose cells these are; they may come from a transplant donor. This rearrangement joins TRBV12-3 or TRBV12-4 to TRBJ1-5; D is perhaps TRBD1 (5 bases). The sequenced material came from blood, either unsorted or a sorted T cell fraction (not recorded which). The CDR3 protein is CASTQTASNQPQHF. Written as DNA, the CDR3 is TGTGCCAGCACCCAGACAGCTAGCAATCAGCCCCAGCATTTT.